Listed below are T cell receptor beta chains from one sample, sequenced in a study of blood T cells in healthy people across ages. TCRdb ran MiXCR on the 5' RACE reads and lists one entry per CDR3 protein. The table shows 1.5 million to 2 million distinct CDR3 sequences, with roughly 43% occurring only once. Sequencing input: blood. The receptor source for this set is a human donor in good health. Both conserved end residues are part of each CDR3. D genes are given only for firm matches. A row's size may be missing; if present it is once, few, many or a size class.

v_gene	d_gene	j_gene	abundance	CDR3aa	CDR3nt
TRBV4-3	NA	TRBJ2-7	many	CASSQGDDSSYEQYF	TGCGCCAGCAGCCAAGGGGATGACAGTTCCTACGAGCAGTACTTC
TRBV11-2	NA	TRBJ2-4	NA	CASSFAWTELYF	TGTGCCAGCAGCTTTGCGTGGACAGAGCTGTACTTC
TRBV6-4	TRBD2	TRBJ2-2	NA	CASSETSVGELFF	TGTGCCAGCAGTGAAACTAGCGTTGGGGAGCTGTTTTTT
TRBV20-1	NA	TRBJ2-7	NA	CSAPTRDRPSYEQYF	TGCAGTGCGCCGACGCGAGACAGGCCCTCCTACGAGCAGTACTTC
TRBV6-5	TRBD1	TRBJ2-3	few	CASMKQGWPDTQYF	TGTGCCAGCATGAAACAGGGGTGGCCAGATACGCAGTATTTT
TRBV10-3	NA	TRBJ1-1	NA	CAISESDRGAFF	TGTGCCATCAGTGAGTCGGATAGAGGAGCTTTCTTT
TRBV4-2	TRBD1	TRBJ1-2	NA	CASSQADRGSGGYTF	TGTGCCAGCAGCCAAGCGGACAGGGGGTCTGGGGGCTACACCTTC
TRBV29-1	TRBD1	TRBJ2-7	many	CSVASIRQGEQYF	TGCAGCGTCGCCTCAATTAGACAGGGGGAGCAGTACTTC
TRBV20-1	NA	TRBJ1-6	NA	CSAEGTGSSPLHF	TGCAGTGCAGAGGGGACGGGATCATCACCCCTCCACTTT
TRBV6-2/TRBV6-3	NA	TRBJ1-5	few	CASKPGPGGQPQHF	TGTGCCAGCAAGCCGGGACCTGGGGGTCAGCCCCAGCATTTT
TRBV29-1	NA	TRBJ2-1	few	CSAGTGYIDEQFF	TGCAGCGCCGGGACTGGGTATATCGATGAGCAGTTCTTC
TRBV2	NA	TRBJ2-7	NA	CASTEVRVRYEQYF	TGTGCCAGTACTGAAGTTAGGGTAAGGTACGAGCAGTACTTC
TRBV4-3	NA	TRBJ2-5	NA	CASSQEYSFEEETQYF	TGCGCCAGCAGCCAAGAGTATTCTTTTGAGGAAGAGACCCAGTACTTC
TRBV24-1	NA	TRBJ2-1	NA	CATGPGQHLYNEQFF	TGTGCCACCGGTCCGGGACAACACCTTTACAATGAGCAGTTCTTC
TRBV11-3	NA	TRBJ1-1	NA	CASSADEETEAFF	TGTGCCAGCAGCGCCGATGAGGAAACTGAAGCTTTCTTT
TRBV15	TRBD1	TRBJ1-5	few	CATSRDSLDRVWNQPQHF	TGTGCCACCAGCAGAGATTCCCTCGACAGGGTTTGGAATCAGCCCCAGCATTTT
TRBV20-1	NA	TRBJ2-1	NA	CSARGLISYNEQFF	TGCAGTGCTAGGGGACTTATATCCTACAATGAGCAGTTCTTC
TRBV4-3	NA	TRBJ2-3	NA	CASSQDGLNTDTQYF	TGCGCCAGCAGCCAAGATGGACTGAACACAGATACGCAGTATTTT
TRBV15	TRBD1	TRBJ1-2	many	CATSPRDSLDYGYTF	TGTGCCACCAGCCCCCGGGACAGCTTGGACTATGGCTACACCTTC
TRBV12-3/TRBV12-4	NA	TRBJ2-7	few	CASSFRQGQSDEQYF	TGTGCCAGCAGTTTTCGTCAGGGCCAATCCGACGAGCAGTACTTC
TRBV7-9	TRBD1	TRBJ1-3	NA	CASSYRGSSGNTIYF	TGTGCCAGCAGCTACAGGGGATCCTCTGGAAACACCATATATTTT
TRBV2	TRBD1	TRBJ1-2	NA	CASSDFGTDYGYTF	TGTGCCAGCAGTGACTTTGGGACAGACTATGGCTACACCTTC
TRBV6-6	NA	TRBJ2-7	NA	CASSYSRAGAHYEQYF	TGTGCCAGCAGTTACTCGAGAGCAGGGGCTCACTACGAGCAGTACTTC
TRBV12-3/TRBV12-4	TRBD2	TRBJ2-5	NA	CASSFGTSGLADIASQYF	TGTGCCAGCAGTTTTGGAACCTCTGGACTAGCGGATATAGCGTCCCAGTACTTC
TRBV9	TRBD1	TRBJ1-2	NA	CASSPMDRAYGYTF	TGTGCCAGCAGCCCAATGGACAGGGCCTATGGCTACACCTTC
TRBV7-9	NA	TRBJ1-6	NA	CASSPRESSPLHF	TGTGCCAGCAGCCCTCGGGAGAGTTCACCCCTCCACTTT
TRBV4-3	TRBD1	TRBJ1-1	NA	CASSQDGTGEENTEAFF	TGCGCCAGCAGCCAAGATGGGACAGGTGAGGAGAACACTGAAGCTTTCTTT
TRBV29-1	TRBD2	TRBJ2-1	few	CSARTSGDNEQFF	TGCAGCGCAAGGACTAGCGGTGACAATGAGCAGTTCTTC
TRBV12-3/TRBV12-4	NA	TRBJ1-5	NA	CASSPPTEYQPQHF	TGTGCCAGCAGTCCACCGACAGAGTATCAGCCCCAGCATTTT
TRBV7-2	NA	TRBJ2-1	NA	CASSSDLTGSFYNEQFF	TGTGCCAGCAGCTCCGACCTGACAGGATCATTCTACAATGAGCAGTTCTTC
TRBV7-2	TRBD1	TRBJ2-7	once	CASSLIRGGDEQYF	TGTGCCAGCAGCTTAATCAGAGGGGGCGACGAGCAGTACTTC
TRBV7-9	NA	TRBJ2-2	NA	CASRTQARSGELFF	TGTGCCAGCAGGACTCAGGCACGATCCGGGGAGCTGTTTTTT